In its sample, the clone carrying this T cell receptor (beta chain) was seen a few times. TCRdb re-analysed the 5' RACE reads in MiXCR, keeping a single row per CDR3 protein. Of more than 400,000 distinct CDR3 sequences in the sample, around a sixth were seen once. V was cut by 0 bases and J by 8 bases, with 9 bases left in between. The CDR3 is 13 residues long. CDR1 and CDR2 (germline): KGHDR, SFDVKD. This entry belongs to a study of T-cell memory formation after mild COVID-19. The sequence came from an adult woman who had mild COVID-19 (a few samples of this study predate the infection). Cell type and time point are not known. The sample consisted of PBMCs or a T cell subset sorted from them (not recorded which). The chain joins TRBV24-1 to TRBJ1-2; D unresolved. DNA of the CDR3: TGTGCCACCAGTGATTTGACAGCGGGGGGCTACACCTTC. Its protein is CATSDLTAGGYTF.